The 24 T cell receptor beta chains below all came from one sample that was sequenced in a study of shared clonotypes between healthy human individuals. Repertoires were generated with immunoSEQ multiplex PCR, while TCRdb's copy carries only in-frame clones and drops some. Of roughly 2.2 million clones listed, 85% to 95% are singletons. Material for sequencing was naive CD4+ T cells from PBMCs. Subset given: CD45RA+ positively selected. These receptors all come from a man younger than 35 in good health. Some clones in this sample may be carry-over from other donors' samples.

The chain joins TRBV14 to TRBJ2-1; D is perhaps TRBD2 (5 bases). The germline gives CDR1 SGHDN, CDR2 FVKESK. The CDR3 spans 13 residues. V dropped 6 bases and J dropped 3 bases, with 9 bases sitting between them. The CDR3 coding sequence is TGTGCCAGCAGGGCGGGCGTCTACAATGAGCAGTTCTTC. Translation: CASRAGVYNEQFF.

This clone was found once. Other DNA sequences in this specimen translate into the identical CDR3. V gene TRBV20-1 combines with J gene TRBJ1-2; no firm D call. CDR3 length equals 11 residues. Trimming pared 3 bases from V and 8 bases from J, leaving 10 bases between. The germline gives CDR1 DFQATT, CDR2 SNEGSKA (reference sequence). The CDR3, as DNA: TGCAGTGCTAGCCGGGGTGGGGGCTACACCTTC. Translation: CSASRGGGYTF.

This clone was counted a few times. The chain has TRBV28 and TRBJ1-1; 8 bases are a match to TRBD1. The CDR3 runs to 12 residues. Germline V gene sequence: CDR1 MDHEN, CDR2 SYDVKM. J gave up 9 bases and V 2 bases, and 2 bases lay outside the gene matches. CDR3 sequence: CASSLTGGKAFF. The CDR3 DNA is TGTGCCAGCAGTTTAACAGGGGGGAAAGCTTTCTTT. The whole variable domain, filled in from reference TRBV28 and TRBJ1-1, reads DVKVTQSSRYLVKRTGEKVFLECVQDMDHENMFWYRQDPGLGLRLIYFSYDVKMKEKGDIPEGYSVSREKKERFSLILESASTNQTSMYLCASSLTGGKAFFGQGTRLTVV.

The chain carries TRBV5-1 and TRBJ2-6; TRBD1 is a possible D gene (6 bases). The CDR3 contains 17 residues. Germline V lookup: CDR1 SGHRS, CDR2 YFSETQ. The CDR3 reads CASYGGRGESGANVLTF. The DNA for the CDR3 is TGCGCATCGTATGGGGGCAGGGGAGAGTCTGGGGCCAACGTCCTGACTTTC.

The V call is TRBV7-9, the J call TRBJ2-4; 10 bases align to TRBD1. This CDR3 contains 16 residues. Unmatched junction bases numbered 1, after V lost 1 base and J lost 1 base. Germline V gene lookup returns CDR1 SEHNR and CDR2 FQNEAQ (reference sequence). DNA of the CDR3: TGTGCCAGCAGCTTAGGGGGACAGGGGGCCAAAAACATTCAGTACTTC. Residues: CASSLGGQGAKNIQYF.

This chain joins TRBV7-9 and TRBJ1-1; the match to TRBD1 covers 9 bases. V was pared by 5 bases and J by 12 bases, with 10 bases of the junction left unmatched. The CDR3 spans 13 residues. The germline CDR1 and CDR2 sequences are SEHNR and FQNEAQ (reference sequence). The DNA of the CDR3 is TGTGCCAGCAGCCCAACATCCGGGACAGGGACTTTCTTT. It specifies CASSPTSGTGTFF.

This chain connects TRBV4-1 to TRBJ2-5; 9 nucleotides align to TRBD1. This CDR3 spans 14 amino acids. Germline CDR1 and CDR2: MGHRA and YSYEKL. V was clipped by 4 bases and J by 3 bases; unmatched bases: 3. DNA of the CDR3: TGCGCCAGCAGCCCGGACAGGGGAAAAGAGACCCAGTACTTC. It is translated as CASSPDRGKETQYF.

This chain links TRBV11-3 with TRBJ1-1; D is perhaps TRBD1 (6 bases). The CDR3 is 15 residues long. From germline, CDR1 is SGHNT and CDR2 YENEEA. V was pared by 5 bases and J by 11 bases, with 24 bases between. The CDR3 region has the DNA TGTGCCAGCAGCCCAACCCGGGACGCAAACCAGGGGGCTTTCTTT. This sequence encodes CASSPTRDANQGAFF.

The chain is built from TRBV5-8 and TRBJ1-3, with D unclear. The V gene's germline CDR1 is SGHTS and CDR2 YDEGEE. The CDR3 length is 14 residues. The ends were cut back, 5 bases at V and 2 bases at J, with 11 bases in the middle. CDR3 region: CASSAVFAGNTIYF. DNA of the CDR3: TGTGCCAGCAGTGCGGTCTTCGCTGGAAACACCATATATTTT.

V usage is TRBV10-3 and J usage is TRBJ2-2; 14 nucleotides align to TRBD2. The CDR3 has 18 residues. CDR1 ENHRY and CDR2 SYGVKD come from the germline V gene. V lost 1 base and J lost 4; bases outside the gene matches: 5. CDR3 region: CAISEFGTSGRVTGELFF. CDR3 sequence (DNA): TGTGCCATCAGTGAGTTCGGGACTAGCGGGAGAGTCACCGGGGAGCTGTTTTTT.

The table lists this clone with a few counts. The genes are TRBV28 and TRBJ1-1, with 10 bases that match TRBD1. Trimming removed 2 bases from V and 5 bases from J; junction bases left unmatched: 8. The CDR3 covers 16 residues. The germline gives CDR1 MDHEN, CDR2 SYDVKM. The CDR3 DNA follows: TGTGCCAGCAGTTTACTGCCGGGACAGGGGTTTACTGAAGCTTTCTTT. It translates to CASSLLPGQGFTEAFF.

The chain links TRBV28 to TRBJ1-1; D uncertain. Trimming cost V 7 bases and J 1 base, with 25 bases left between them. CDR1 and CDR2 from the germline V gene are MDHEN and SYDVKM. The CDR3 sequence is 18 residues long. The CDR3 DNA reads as TGTGCCAGCATTCTGAGAGGGAGAATTGACTACACGAACACTGAAGCTTTCTTT. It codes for CASILRGRIDYTNTEAFF.

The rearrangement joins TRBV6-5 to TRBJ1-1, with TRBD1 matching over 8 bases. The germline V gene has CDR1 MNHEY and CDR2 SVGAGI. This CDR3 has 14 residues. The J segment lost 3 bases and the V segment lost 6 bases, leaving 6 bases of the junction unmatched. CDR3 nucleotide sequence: TGTGCCAGCAGGTTAACAGGGGGGGACACTGAAGCTTTCTTT. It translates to CASRLTGGDTEAFF.

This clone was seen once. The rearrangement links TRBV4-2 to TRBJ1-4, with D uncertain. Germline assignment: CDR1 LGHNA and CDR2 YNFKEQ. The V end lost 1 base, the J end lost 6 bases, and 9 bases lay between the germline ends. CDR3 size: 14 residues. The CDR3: CASSQVYSDEKLFF. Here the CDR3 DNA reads TGTGCCAGCAGCCAAGTTTACAGCGATGAAAAACTGTTTTTT.

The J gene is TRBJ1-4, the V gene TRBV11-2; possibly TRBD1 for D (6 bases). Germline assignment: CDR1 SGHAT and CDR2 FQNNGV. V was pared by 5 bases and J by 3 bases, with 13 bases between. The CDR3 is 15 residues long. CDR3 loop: CASSRFRGANEKLFF. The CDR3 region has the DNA TGTGCCAGCAGCAGATTCAGGGGAGCTAATGAAAAACTGTTTTTT.

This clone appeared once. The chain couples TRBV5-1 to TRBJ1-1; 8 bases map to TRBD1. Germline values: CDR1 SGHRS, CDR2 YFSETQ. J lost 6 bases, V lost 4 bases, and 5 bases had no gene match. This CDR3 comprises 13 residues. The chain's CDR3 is CASSGDRGPEAFF. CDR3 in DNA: TGCGCCAGCAGCGGCGACAGGGGCCCTGAAGCTTTCTTT. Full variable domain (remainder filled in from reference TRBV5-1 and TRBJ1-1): KAGVTQTPRYLIKTRGQQVTLSCSPISGHRSVSWYQQTPGQGLQFLFEYFSETQRNKGNFPGRFSGRQFSNSRSEMNVSTLELGDSALYLCASSGDRGPEAFFGQGTRLTVV.

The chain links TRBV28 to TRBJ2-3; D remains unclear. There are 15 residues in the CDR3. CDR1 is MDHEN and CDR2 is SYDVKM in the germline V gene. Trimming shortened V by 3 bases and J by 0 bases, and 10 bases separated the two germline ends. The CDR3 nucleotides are TGTGCCAGCAGTTTTTCATCGGTTAGCACAGATACGCAGTATTTT. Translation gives CASSFSSVSTDTQYF.

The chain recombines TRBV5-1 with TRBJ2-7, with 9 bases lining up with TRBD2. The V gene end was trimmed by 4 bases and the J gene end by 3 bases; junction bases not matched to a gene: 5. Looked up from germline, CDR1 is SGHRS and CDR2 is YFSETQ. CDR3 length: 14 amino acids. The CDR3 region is CASSMTSGVYEQYF. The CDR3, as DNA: TGCGCCAGCAGCATGACTAGCGGAGTCTACGAGCAGTACTTC.

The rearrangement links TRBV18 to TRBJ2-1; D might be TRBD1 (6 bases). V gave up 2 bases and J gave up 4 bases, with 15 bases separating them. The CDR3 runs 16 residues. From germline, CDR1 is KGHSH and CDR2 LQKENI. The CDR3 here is CASSPGTGPPYNEQFF. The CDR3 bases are TGTGCCAGCTCACCAGGTACAGGGCCCCCGTACAATGAGCAGTTCTTC.

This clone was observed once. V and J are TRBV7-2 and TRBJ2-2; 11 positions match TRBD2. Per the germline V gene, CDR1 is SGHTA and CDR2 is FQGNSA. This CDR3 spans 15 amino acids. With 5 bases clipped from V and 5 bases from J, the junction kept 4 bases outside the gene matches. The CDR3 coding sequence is TGTGCCAGCAGCCCCTGGACTAGCGGGACCGGGGAGCTGTTTTTT. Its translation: CASSPWTSGTGELFF.

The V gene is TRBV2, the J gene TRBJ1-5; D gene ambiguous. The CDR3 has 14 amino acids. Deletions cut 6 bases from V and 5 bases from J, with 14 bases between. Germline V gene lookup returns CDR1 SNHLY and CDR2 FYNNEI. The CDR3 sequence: CASRPMDGYQPQHF. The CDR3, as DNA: TGTGCCAGCAGACCGATGGACGGTTATCAGCCCCAGCATTTT. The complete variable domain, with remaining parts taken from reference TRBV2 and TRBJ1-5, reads EPEVTQTPSHQVTQMGQEVILRCVPISNHLYFYWYRQILGQKVEFLVSFYNNEISEKSEIFDDQFSVERPDGSNFTLKIRSTKLEDSAMYFCASRPMDGYQPQHFGDGTRLSIL.

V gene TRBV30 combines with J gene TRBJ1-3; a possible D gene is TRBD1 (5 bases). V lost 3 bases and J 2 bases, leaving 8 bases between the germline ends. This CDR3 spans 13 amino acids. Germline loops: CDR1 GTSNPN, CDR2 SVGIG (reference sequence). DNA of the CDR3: TGTGCCTGGAGGGGGACGGCTGGAAACACCATATATTTT. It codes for CAWRGTAGNTIYF.

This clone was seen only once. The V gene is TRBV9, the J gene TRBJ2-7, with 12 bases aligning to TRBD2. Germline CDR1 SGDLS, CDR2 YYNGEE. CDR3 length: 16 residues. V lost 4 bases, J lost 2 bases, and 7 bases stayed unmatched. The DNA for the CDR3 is TGTGCCAGCAGCCCCTGGACTAGCGGGAATCCCTACGAGCAGTACTTC. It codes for CASSPWTSGNPYEQYF.

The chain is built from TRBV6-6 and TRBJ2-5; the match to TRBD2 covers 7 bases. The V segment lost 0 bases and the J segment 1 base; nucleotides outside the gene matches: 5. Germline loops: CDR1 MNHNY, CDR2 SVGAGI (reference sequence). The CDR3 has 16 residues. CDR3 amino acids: CASSYSFGGGQETQYF. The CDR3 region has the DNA TGTGCCAGCAGTTACTCGTTTGGCGGGGGCCAAGAGACCCAGTACTTC.